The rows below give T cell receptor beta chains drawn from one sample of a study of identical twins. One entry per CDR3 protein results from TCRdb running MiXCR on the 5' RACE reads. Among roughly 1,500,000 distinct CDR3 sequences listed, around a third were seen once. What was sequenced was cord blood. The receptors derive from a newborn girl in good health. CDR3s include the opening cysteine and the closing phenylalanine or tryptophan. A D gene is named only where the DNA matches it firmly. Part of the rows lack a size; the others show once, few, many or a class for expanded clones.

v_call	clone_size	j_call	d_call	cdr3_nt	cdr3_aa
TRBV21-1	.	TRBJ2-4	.	TGTGCCAGCAGCCCTCAGGGAGGCAAAAACACTCAGTACTTC	CASSPQGGKNTQYF
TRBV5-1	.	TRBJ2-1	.	TGCGCCAGCAGCTTGGTCGGGCTATTCTCCTACGAGCAGTTCTTC	CASSLVGLFSYEQFF
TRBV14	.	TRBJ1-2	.	TGTGCCAGCAGCCAAGGTGGGATTTTCCCAGGCTACACCTTC	CASSQGGIFPGYTF
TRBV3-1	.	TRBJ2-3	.	TGTGCCAGCAGCCAAGAATTCCCCGGGACTAGCACAGATACGCAGTATTTT	CASSQEFPGTSTDTQYF
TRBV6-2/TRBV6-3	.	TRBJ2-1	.	TGTGCCAGCAGCAGGCGGGGCGGGAACAAGTACAATGAGCAGTTCTTC	CASSRRGGNKYNEQFF
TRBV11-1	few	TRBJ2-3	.	TGTGCCAGCAGCACACCCGGAGCCCTCTCCGATACGCAGTATTTT	CASSTPGALSDTQYF
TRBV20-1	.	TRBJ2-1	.	TGCAGTGCTAGTCCCGCCGGACGGCCTTACAATGAGCAGTTCTTC	CSASPAGRPYNEQFF
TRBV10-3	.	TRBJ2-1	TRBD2	TGTGCCATCAGTGAGTCAGGGGTGACTAGCGGGAGGATGGAGACCCAGTTCTTC	CAISESGVTSGRMETQFF
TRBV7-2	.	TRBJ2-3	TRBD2	TGTGCCAGCAGCTCCGTACTCTATCTGACTAGCGGTAGCACAGATACGCAGTATTTT	CASSSVLYLTSGSTDTQYF
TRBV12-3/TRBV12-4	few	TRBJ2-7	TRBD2	TGTGCCAGCAGTTCTCCAGGGACTAGGTCCCGATACGAGCAGTACTTC	CASSSPGTRSRYEQYF
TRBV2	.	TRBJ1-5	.	TGTGCCAGCGAAGAACGGGGGCAGCCCCAGCATTTT	CASEERGQPQHF
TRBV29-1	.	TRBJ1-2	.	TGCAGCCCCCTAAAAAACTATGGCTACACCTTC	CSPLKNYGYTF
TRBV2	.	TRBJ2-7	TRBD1	TGTGCCAGCAGGGTGGACAGGTACGAGCAGTACTTC	CASRVDRYEQYF
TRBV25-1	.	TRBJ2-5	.	TGTGCCAGCAGTGAAACAGGAGCCAGACAAGAGACCCAGTACTTC	CASSETGARQETQYF
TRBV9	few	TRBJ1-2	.	TGTGCCAGCAGCGTAGATGCGGACGGGGTCTCCGCCAGGGAAGGCTACACCTTC	CASSVDADGVSAREGYTF
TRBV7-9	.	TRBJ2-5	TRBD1	TGTGCCAGCAGCTTAAAGAGGGGACAGGCCTTCTCCTACGGGCAGTACTTC	CASSLKRGQAFSYGQYF
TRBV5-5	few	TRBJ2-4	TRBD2	TGTGCCAGCAGCTTCCGGGAGGGCGGGAACATTCAGTACTTC	CASSFREGGNIQYF
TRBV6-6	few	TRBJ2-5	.	TGTGCCAGCACTAGGGGCCCAGAGACCCAGTACTTC	CASTRGPETQYF
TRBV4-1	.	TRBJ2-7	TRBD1	TGCGCCAGCAGCCAAGATGTCTGGACAGGGAGATACGAGCAGTACTTC	CASSQDVWTGRYEQYF
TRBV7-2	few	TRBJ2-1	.	TGTGCCAGCAGCCTGAGACCCGCCTCCTACAATGAGCAGTTCTTC	CASSLRPASYNEQFF
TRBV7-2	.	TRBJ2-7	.	TGTGCCAGCAGCCCACATAGTTTGCCCCCGGCCTACAATGAGCAGTACTTC	CASSPHSLPPAYNEQYF
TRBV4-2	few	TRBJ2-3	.	TGTGCCAGCAGCCAATCGCTAGCGGATACGCAGTATTTT	CASSQSLADTQYF
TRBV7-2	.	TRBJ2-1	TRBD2	TGTGCCAGCAGCTCCCCAAAAATCCCTAGCGGGAGACGGTACAATGAGCAGTTCTTC	CASSSPKIPSGRRYNEQFF
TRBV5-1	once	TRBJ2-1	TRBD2	TGCGCCAGCAACTGGACTAGCGGGAGGGGTGAGCAGTTCTTC	CASNWTSGRGEQFF
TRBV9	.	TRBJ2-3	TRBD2	TGTGCCAGCAGCGTAGCTGGCGGGTTAGCGGGAGGCCTCACAGATACGCAGTATTTT	CASSVAGGLAGGLTDTQYF
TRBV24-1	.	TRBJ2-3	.	TGTGCCACCAGTGACCGAATCCGGGGTACGCAGTATTTT	CATSDRIRGTQYF
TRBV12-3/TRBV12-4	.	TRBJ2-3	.	TGTGCCAGCAGTTTTATGCACACGAGCACAGATGCGCAGTATTTT	CASSFMHTSTDAQYF
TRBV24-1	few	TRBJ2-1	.	TGTGCCACCAGTGATTACGACACTGAGCAGTTCTTC	CATSDYDTEQFF
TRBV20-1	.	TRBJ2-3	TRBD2	TGCAGTGCTAGAGCGGCGGCTAGCGGGAACACAGATACGCAGTATTTT	CSARAAASGNTDTQYF
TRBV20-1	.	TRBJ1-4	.	TGCAGTGCTAGGGGGAGGAGATTGGCAACTAATGAAAAACTGTTTTTT	CSARGRRLATNEKLFF
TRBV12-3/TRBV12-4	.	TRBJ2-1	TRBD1	TGTGCCAGCAGATTCCCGGGACAGGGTAGAAGTGAGCAGTTCTTC	CASRFPGQGRSEQFF
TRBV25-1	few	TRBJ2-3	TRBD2	TGTGCCAGCAGTGAATCGGGACTAGCGATCACAGATACGCAGTATTTT	CASSESGLAITDTQYF
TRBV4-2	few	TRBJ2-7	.	TGTGCCAGCAGCCAGACAGCAAGGAACGAGCAGTACTTC	CASSQTARNEQYF
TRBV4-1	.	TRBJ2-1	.	TGCGCCAGCAGCCAAGTGTTGTCAGGGACCTTATCCTACAATGAGCAGTTCTTC	CASSQVLSGTLSYNEQFF
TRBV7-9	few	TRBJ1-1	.	TGTGCCAGCAGCTTAGACGCAGGGAACACTGAAGCTTTCTTT	CASSLDAGNTEAFF
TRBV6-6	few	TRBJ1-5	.	TGTGCCAGCAGCTCCGGACGGATCGACCTAAACAATCAGCCCCAGCATTTT	CASSSGRIDLNNQPQHF
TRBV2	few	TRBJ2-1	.	TGTGCCACTTCTGGCAATGAGCAGTTCTTC	CATSGNEQFF
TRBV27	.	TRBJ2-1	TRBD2	TGTGCCAGCAGTTTATCGTACCTAGCGGGAGAAATTGAGCAGTTCTTC	CASSLSYLAGEIEQFF
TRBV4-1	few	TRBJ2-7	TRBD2	TGCGCCAGCAGCCAAGTCGTACTAGCGGTGCCCTACGAGCAGTACTTC	CASSQVVLAVPYEQYF
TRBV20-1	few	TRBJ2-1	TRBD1	TGCAGTGTTCTCCGGACAGGGCCGGGAGATGAGCAGTTCTTC	CSVLRTGPGDEQFF
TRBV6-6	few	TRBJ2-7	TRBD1	TGTGCCAGCAGGGGGGACAGGGTCGAAAGAGAGCAGTACTTC	CASRGDRVEREQYF
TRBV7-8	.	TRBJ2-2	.	TGTGCCAGCAGCCATATATTCGGGGAGCTGTTTTTT	CASSHIFGELFF
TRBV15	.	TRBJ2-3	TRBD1	TGTGCCACCCGGACAGGGGGTCTCACAGATACGCAGTATTTT	CATRTGGLTDTQYF
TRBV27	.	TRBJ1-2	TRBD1	TGTGCCAGCAGTCCCGGACAGGGTCGTAGATACTATGGCTACACCTTC	CASSPGQGRRYYGYTF
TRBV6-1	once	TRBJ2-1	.	TGTGCCAGCAGTGAATCGGGGTCCAGGGGCAATGAGCAGTTCTTC	CASSESGSRGNEQFF
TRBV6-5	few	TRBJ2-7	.	TGTGCCGATAACTGCCCCCCCAACGAGCAGTACTTC	CADNCPPNEQYF
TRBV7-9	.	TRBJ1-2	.	TGTGCCAGCAGCTACGCCACAGGGAAACAGAACTATGGCTACACCTTC	CASSYATGKQNYGYTF
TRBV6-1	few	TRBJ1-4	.	TGTGCCAGCTCCCCGACGGCGTCTAATGAAAAACTGTTTTTT	CASSPTASNEKLFF
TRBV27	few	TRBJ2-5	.	TGTGCCAGCAGTTTATCACTCCGGTACAGAGAAGAGACCCAGTACTTC	CASSLSLRYREETQYF
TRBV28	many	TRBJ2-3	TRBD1	TGTGCCAGCACCTGGGACAGTTGGACGCAGTATTTT	CASTWDSWTQYF